Given below is one T cell receptor (beta chain) in context. Its antigen is unidentified. This sample stems from a study of T-cell memory formation after mild COVID-19. Whole-study findings and limits: Later expanders leaned CD4+, whereas clones that contracted between day 15 and 85 were balanced CD4/CD8. Memory from before infection featured some responding clones, which suggests cross-reactive memory joined. Shrinking CD4+ clones resided mostly in CM and EM, and CD8+ ones in EMRA.

The authors produced TCR alpha and TCR beta cDNA libraries with sample barcodes and UMIs by 5'RACE using constant-segment primers. TCRdb processed the 5' RACE reads anew with MiXCR; each CDR3 protein has one entry. In the table there are about 190,000 distinct CDR3 sequences, around 20% of which are singletons. Sequencing was carried out using PBMCs or a T cell subset sorted from them (not recorded which). This TCR derives from an adult woman who had mild COVID-19 (a few samples of this study predate the infection). Cell type and time point are not known.

The CDR3 DNA is TGTGCCAGTAGTATGGCAAGCTCCTACGAGCAGTACTTC. Its translation is CASSMASSYEQYF. This chain links TRBV19 with TRBJ2-7; D call uncertain. The CDR3 totals 13 residues. Looked up from germline, CDR1 is LNHDA and CDR2 is SQIVND (reference sequence). Trimming removed 3 bases from V and 0 bases from J, with 6 bases in between.